The text below deals with one T cell receptor (beta chain). Its cognate antigen is unknown. Assay used: immunoSEQ multiplex PCR; TCRdb lists only in-frame clones, some missing. The sample holds approximately 31,000 clones, about 95% seen once. The sample comes from a study of T cells in tuberculosis. Whole-study results and caveats: Active tuberculosis TCR-alpha repertoires lay closer to GMM-specific TCRs than IGRA-negative controls, suggesting clonal expansion.

CDR1 is SGHTS and CDR2 is YDEGEE in the germline V gene. Trimming pared 1 base from V and 4 bases from J, leaving 14 bases between. The CDR3 extends over 15 amino acids. The origin of this receptor is a donor aged 10-29 years with latent tuberculosis or without tuberculosis infection. This chain joins TRBV5-8 and TRBJ1-1; D is undetermined. The sample was PBMCs. The CDR3 protein is CASSLKRAGGTEAFF. The CDR3 region has the DNA TGTGCCAGCAGCTTGAAGAGGGCAGGAGGCACTGAAGCTTTCTTT. The full variable domain, with the rest looked up from reference TRBV5-8 and TRBJ1-1, is EAGVTQSPTHLIKTRGQQATLRCSPISGHTSVYWYQQALGLGLQFLLWYDEGEERNRGNFPPRFSGRQFPNYSSELNVNALELEDSALYLCASSLKRAGGTEAFFGQGTRLTVV.